This entry concerns a single T cell receptor beta chain. This record belongs to a study of blood T cell repertoires in COVID-19. Overall study: Acute and convalescent COVID-19 specimens originated in the United States, Italy and Spain. PBMCs, B-cell-depleted T cells, or T cells were the source of the cDNA or gDNA that made up the material.

Seattle-derived patients entered the study during active infection and were followed longitudinally. CDR3 length: 15 residues. Deletions cut 5 bases from V and 6 bases from J, with 20 bases between. CDR1 is LNHDA, CDR2 SQIVND, per germline (reference sequence). In the original analysis: Estimates of nucleated cell counts were drawn from the amplification of reference gene primers. TCRdb keeps only in-frame clones here, not all; method: immunoSEQ multiplex PCR. V, J and clone size derive from that table, while D and trimming were established from the DNA sequence. The sample lists approximately 150,000 clones, 88% occurring once.

The chain links TRBV19 to TRBJ2-7; D perhaps matches TRBD2 (6 bases). This clonotype was sampled from a human donor with COVID-19, enrolled during active disease. The donor label of this sample is uncertain. Sequencing was done on a sample of peripheral blood. The CDR3 sequence: CASSFNGRQGVEQYF. CDR3 DNA: TGTGCCAGTAGTTTCAATGGGAGGCAGGGAGTCGAGCAGTACTTC.